The rows below give T cell receptor beta chains drawn from one sample of a study of technical replicates of blood from a few donors. Generated by immunoSEQ multiplex PCR, the TCRdb table keeps only in-frame clones and is missing some. The profile shows about 48,000 clones, about 90% of them singletons. Sequencing input: PBMCs. The receptors come from a human donor in good health. Some clones in this sample may be carry-over from other donors' samples. The CDR3 runs from the conserved cysteine through the conserved F or W. D genes are given only for firm matches. Clone size appears in some rows only: once, few, many, or a class for an expanded clone.

d_call clone_size cdr3_length j_call v_call cdr3_nt cdr3_aa
TRBD1 . 14 TRBJ1-1 TRBV2 TGTGCCAGCACCCTGACAGGGGAGAACACTGAAGCTTTCTTT CASTLTGENTEAFF
. . 14 TRBJ1-1 TRBV2 TGTGCCAGCAGCCAAACAGGGTTGAACACTGAAGCTTTCTTT CASSQTGLNTEAFF
TRBD2 once 15 TRBJ2-3 TRBV7-8 TGTGCCAGCAGTCTAGCGGGGAGGGGGGTAGATACGCAGTATTTT CASSLAGRGVDTQYF
. . 13 TRBJ2-7 TRBV4-3 TGCGCCAGCAGCCAAGATATCGGCTACGAGCAGTACTTC CASSQDIGYEQYF
TRBD1 . 12 TRBJ2-7 TRBV2 TGTGCCAGCAGGATGGACAGGGACGAGCAGTACTTC CASRMDRDEQYF
. . 13 TRBJ1-1 TRBV30 TGTGCCTGGAGTGTCGGGGGGGGCACTGAAGCTTTCTTT CAWSVGGGTEAFF
. . 13 TRBJ2-2 TRBV19 TGTGCCAGTAGTATCCCGGGGACCGGGGAGCTGTTTTTT CASSIPGTGELFF
TRBD1 . 14 TRBJ2-7 TRBV15 TGTGCCACCAGCGGCGACAGGGGCTCCTACGAGCAGTACTTC CATSGDRGSYEQYF
TRBD1 . 15 TRBJ2-1 TRBV5-1 TGCGCCAGCAGCTTGGGGGCAGGGGGCCTAAATGAGCAGTTCTTC CASSLGAGGLNEQFF
TRBD2 . 18 TRBJ2-3 TRBV4-3 TGCGCCAGCAGCCAAGGTGCGGGGGGCTGGTATAGCACAGATACGCAGTATTTT CASSQGAGGWYSTDTQYF
TRBD1 . 14 TRBJ1-5 TRBV6-1 TGTGCCAGCAGTGGGGCAGGGGGACGGCAGCCCCAGCATTTT CASSGAGGRQPQHF
TRBD1 once 16 TRBJ2-2 TRBV18 TGTGCCAGCTCACTCCGACAGGGGGTTAACACCGGGGAGCTGTTTTTT CASSLRQGVNTGELFF
TRBD1 . 14 TRBJ1-5 TRBV27 TGTGCCACCACGGACAGGGGGGACAATCAGCCCCAGCATTTT CATTDRGDNQPQHF
. . 10 TRBJ1-3 TRBV19 TGTGCTGCGGCTGGAAACACCATATATTTT CAAAGNTIYF
. . 16 TRBJ2-7 TRBV10-3 TGTGCCATCAGTGACCGACTTGCGGGCACCACCTACGAGCAGTACTTC CAISDRLAGTTYEQYF
. . 13 TRBJ1-6 TRBV5-6 TGTGCCAGCAGCCTCCAGGGGAATTCACCCCTCCACTTT CASSLQGNSPLHF
. . 15 TRBJ2-2 TRBV7-3 TGTGCCAGCAGCCCCCAGGGCGGATACACCGGGGAGCTGTTTTTT CASSPQGGYTGELFF
TRBD2 . 16 TRBJ2-5 TRBV7-2 TGTGCCAGCAGCCGACTAGCGGGGAACACATGGGAGACCCAGTACTTC CASSRLAGNTWETQYF
. . 13 TRBJ2-1 TRBV10-3 TGTGCCATCAATAAACAGGAGAACAATGAGCAGTTCTTC CAINKQENNEQFF
. . 13 TRBJ2-7 TRBV27 TGTGCCAGCAGTTTACAGGGGTACTACGAGCAGTACTTC CASSLQGYYEQYF
. . 14 TRBJ1-1 TRBV7-3 TGTGCCAGCAGCCAACCCGACAGAGCAGCTAAAGCTTTCTTT CASSQPDRAAKAFF
TRBD2 . 14 TRBJ2-3 TRBV11-2 TGTGCCAGCAGCCAGCGGGGGGGCCAAGATACGCAGTATTTT CASSQRGGQDTQYF
TRBD1 once 14 TRBJ2-7 TRBV4-3 TGCGCCAGCAGCCCGGGACAGAGGTCCTACGAGCAGTACTTC CASSPGQRSYEQYF
. . 15 TRBJ1-2 TRBV2 TGTGCCAGCAGCCCGGGGGGGGACCCAAACTATGGCTACACCTTC CASSPGGDPNYGYTF
. . 12 TRBJ1-2 TRBV30 TGTGCCTGGAGCCGGGGAAACTATGGCTACACCTTC CAWSRGNYGYTF
. . 14 TRBJ1-1 TRBV11-2 TGTGCCAGCAGCTTAGGCAGGGATTGGAGTGAAGCTTTCTTT CASSLGRDWSEAFF
. . 16 TRBJ2-1 TRBV9 TGTGCCAGCAGCGCAGGAGACGGGACCCCCAGGGGTGAGCAGTTCTTC CASSAGDGTPRGEQFF
TRBD1 . 13 TRBJ1-5 TRBV19 TGTGCCAGTAGGGACAGGGGTCAACAGCCCCAGCATTTT CASRDRGQQPQHF
. . 16 TRBJ1-6 TRBV5-8 TGTGCCAGCTCGAGAAGCCTAGGCTCCTATAATTCACCCCTCCACTTT CASSRSLGSYNSPLHF
. . 12 TRBJ1-6 TRBV10-3 TGTGCCACCCGCTGGGGGGAGGGACCCCTCCACTTT CATRWGEGPLHF
TRBD1 . 16 TRBJ2-7 TRBV19 TGTGCCAGTAGCGAAAAAACAGGGGGTAGACCCTACGAGCAGTACTTC CASSEKTGGRPYEQYF
. . 19 TRBJ1-3 TRBV15 TGTGCCACCAGCAGAGATTTACGTCGAGACAGGCGATCTGGAAACACCATATATTTT CATSRDLRRDRRSGNTIYF
. few 14 TRBJ1-5 TRBV9 TGTGCCAGCAGCCAATCAGGGGGCAATCAGCCCCAGCATTTT CASSQSGGNQPQHF
TRBD1 many 16 TRBJ1-2 TRBV7-9 TGTGCCAGCAGCCCACTCCGGACAGGGGGTGACTATGGCTACACCTTC CASSPLRTGGDYGYTF
. . 14 TRBJ2-2 TRBV7-6 TGTGCCAGCAGCCCGGGACAGAACACCGGGGAGCTGTTTTTT CASSPGQNTGELFF
. . 16 TRBJ1-3 TRBV6-6 TGTGCCAGCAGTTCGGCAGACAGACCCTCTGGAAACACCATATATTTT CASSSADRPSGNTIYF
TRBD1 . 15 TRBJ2-7 TRBV7-8 TGTGCCAGCAGCTTAGCCGGGACAGGGATCTACGAGCAGTACTTC CASSLAGTGIYEQYF
TRBD2 . 16 TRBJ2-7 TRBV7-2 TGTGCCAGCAGCTCCCCTAGCGGGGGGTTCTCCTACGAGCAGTACTTC CASSSPSGGFSYEQYF
. . 13 TRBJ1-1 TRBV7-9 TGTGCCAGCAGTTCGGGGGGGAACACTGAAGCTTTCTTT CASSSGGNTEAFF
TRBD2 few 15 TRBJ2-1 TRBV6-4 TGTGCCAGCAGTGACTCAGCGGGGGGGCCCAATGAGCAGTTCTTC CASSDSAGGPNEQFF
. . 13 TRBJ2-7 TRBV11-3 TGTGCCAGCAGCCCCAGCTTAGGGGCCGAGCAGTACTTC CASSPSLGAEQYF
. . 12 TRBJ2-1 TRBV11-3 TGTGCCAGCGGTCAGGGGTGGAATGAGCAGTTCTTC CASGQGWNEQFF
TRBD1 . 13 TRBJ1-6 TRBV29-1 TGCAGCGTTCGGACAGGGGCCGCTTCACCCCTCCACTTT CSVRTGAASPLHF
TRBD2 . 20 TRBJ2-3 TRBV6-4 TGTGCCAGCAGTGACTCGATTGATCAACTCGGGACTACTTTGTCAGATACGCAGTATTTT CASSDSIDQLGTTLSDTQYF
TRBD1 . 14 TRBJ2-1 TRBV6-1 TGTGCCAGCAGTGACGGGACAGAAATCAATGAGCAGTTCTTC CASSDGTEINEQFF
TRBD1 once 12 TRBJ2-7 TRBV29-1 TGCAGCGCTGGACAGGGGGCCTACGAGCAGTACTTC CSAGQGAYEQYF
. . 14 TRBJ2-1 TRBV2 TGTGCCAGCAGTAGCGGACCCTCCTACAATGAGCAGTTCTTC CASSSGPSYNEQFF
. . 12 TRBJ1-2 TRBV4-2 TGTGCCAGCAGCCATCCCAGGTATGGCTACACCTTC CASSHPRYGYTF
TRBD2 once 15 TRBJ2-1 TRBV5-4 TGTGCCAGCAGCTTAACTAGCGGGGCCTACAATGAGCAGTTCTTC CASSLTSGAYNEQFF
. . 14 TRBJ2-6 TRBV7-2 TGTGCCAGCAGAGACAGGTCTGGGGCCAACGTCCTGACTTTC CASRDRSGANVLTF
. . 13 TRBJ1-2 TRBV2 TGTGCCACCGAAAGGGTCCGGGATGAAGGCTACACCTTC CATERVRDEGYTF
TRBD2 . 13 TRBJ2-7 TRBV11-2 TGTGCCAGCGGACTAGCGGGGATTTACGAGCAGTACTTC CASGLAGIYEQYF
. few 16 TRBJ1-6 TRBV10-3 TGTGCCATCAGTGAGGTGCGAGGAGGGGATAATTCACCCCTCCACTTT CAISEVRGGDNSPLHF
TRBD2 . 16 TRBJ2-5 TRBV2 TGTGCCAGCAGTGAAGGTCTAGCGGGGGGACAAGAGACCCAGTACTTC CASSEGLAGGQETQYF
. . 16 TRBJ2-5 TRBV5-4 TGTGCCAGCAGCTCCGTTGCGGGGAGGTACCAAGAGACCCAGTACTTC CASSSVAGRYQETQYF